This T cell receptor beta chain was documented in a study of blood T cell repertoires in COVID-19 (dated by TCRdb to 2020 to 2022). About the investigation overall: Samples from collaborators originated in the United States, Italy and Spain and spanned both the acute and convalescent phases of COVID-19. The prospective study material was composed of cDNA or gDNA derived from T cells, B-cell-depleted T cells, or PBMCs. Subjects who had been exposed to COVID-19, were actively infected with it, or had recovered from it provided the deeply sampled blood TCRbeta repertoires that made up the dataset. The repertoires were released in a freely available public database meant as a resource for research on the immune response to SARS-CoV-2. The samples were drawn from two sources: the first 160 participants of the ongoing ImmuneRACE study, and over 950 subjects contributed by 6 global collaborators. Nearly every sample came with metadata listing a de-identified subject ID, COVID-19 status, age in years and sex. Where available, HLA class I and class II types were obtained from metadata supplied by the sample provider rather than from assay-based typing. General conclusions and limits of the study: The quantity of clinical and demographic metadata differed by source and by participant and was supplied without curation.

A note on this clone: No antigen is known for it. The record has no base qualities; no much larger clone is one base away.

At the junction V is shortened by 0 bases and J by 5 bases, with 10 bases in between. Measured from the cysteine to the phenylalanine, the CDR3 is 14 residues long. Left in the record is the CDR3 DNA by itself, 42 bases read in frame from the first base. The CDR1 and CDR2 encoded by the germline V gene are MNHEY and SVGAGI. TCRbeta CDR3 regions were amplified from genomic DNA by means of the immunoSEQ Assay, a bias-controlled multiplex PCR. In the paper's pipeline: The number of nucleated cells in each sample was estimated from the amplification of reference gene primers within the assay. To quantify the absolute abundance of each unique TCRbeta CDR3 rearrangement, sequence reads were collapsed and filtered. For each sample, productive Simpson clonality was calculated by taking the square root of Simpson's diversity index across productive rearrangements. Not all clones reach the TCRdb copy of this immuneACCESS table, which keeps in-frame sequences only. Checked studies attribute under half of the gap to unresolved V genes and leave the rest unexplained. V and J calls and clone size are as listed in that table; D and trimming were resolved from the DNA. The sample table lists roughly 120,000 clones, 85% to 90% of them with a count of one. 4% to 5.5% of the sample lies in the top ten.

Collaborating institutions collected whole blood in K2EDTA tubes following their own protocols. For TCRbeta analysis, collaborators shipped samples as frozen whole blood, isolated PBMCs, or DNA extracted from either of those sample types. Input material: peripheral blood. This TCR was recovered from a woman aged 45-65 years with acute or convalescent COVID-19. The rearrangement joined TRBV6-5 to TRBJ1-1; the D gene is not confidently resolved. The nucleotide sequence is given as TGTGCCAGCAGTTACTCGATATGGCGGACTGAAGCTTTCTTT. Its coded protein is CASSYSIWRTEAFF.